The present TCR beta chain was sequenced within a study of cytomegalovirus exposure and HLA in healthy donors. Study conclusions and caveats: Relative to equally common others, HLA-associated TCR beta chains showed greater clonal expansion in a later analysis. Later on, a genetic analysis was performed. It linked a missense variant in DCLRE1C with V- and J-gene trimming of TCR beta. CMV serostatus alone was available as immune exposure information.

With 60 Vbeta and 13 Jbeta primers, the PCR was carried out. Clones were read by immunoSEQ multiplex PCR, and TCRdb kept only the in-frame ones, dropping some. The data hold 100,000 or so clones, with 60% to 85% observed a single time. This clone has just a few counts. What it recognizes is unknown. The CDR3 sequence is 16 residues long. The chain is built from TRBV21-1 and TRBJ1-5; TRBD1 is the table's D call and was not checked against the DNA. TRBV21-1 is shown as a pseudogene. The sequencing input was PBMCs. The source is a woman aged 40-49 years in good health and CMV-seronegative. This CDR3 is CASSAGRTGGEQPQHF. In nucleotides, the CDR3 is TGTGCCAGCAGCGCCGGCCGGACAGGGGGGGAACAGCCCCAGCATTTT.